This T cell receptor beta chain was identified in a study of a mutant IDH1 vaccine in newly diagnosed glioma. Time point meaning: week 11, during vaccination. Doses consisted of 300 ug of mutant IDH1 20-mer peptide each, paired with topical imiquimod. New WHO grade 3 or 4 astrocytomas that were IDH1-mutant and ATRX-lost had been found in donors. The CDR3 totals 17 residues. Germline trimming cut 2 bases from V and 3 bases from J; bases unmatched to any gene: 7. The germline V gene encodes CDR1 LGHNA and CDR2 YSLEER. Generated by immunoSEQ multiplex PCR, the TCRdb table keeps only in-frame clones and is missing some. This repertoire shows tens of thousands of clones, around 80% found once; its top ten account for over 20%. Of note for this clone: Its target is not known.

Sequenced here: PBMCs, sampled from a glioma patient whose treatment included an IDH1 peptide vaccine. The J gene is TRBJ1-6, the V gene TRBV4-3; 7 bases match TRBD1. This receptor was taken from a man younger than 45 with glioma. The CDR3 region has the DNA TGCGCCAGCAGCCAATACGGACAGGCCCACTATAATTCACCCCTCCACTTT. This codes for CASSQYGQAHYNSPLHF.